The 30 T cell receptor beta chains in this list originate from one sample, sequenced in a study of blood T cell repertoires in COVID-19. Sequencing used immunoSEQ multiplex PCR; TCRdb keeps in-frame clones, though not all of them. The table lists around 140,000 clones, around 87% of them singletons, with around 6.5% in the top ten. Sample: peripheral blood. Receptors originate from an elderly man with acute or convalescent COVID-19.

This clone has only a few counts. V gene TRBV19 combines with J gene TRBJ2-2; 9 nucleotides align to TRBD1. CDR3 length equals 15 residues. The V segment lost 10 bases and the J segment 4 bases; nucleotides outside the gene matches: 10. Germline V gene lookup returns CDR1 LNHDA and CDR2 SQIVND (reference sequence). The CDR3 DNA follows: TGTGCCACTCAAATCGGGACAGGGAGCACCGGGGAGCTGTTTTTT. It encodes CATQIGTGSTGELFF.

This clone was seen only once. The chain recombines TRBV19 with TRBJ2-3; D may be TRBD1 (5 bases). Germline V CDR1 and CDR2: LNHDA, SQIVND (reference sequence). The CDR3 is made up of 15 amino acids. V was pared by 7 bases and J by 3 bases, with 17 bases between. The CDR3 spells CASTQYWGGTDTQYF. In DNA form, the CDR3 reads TGTGCCAGTACTCAATATTGGGGCGGAACAGATACGCAGTATTTT.

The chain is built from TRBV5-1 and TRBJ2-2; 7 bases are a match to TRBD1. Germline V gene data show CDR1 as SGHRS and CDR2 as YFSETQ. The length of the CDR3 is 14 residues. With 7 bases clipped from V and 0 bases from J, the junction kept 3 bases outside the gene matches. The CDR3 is CASQGTANTGELFF. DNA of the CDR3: TGCGCCAGCCAAGGGACAGCGAACACCGGGGAGCTGTTTTTT.

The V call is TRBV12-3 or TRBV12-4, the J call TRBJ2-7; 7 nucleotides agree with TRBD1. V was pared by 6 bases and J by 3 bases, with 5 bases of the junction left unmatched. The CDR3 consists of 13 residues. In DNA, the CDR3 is TGTGCCAGCAGGCGGCAGGGGGTCTACGAGCAGTACTTC. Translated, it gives CASRRQGVYEQYF.

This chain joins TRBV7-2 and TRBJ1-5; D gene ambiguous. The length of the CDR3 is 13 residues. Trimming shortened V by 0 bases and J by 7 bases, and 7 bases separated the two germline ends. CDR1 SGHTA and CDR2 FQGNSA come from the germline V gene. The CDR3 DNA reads TGTGCCAGCAGCTTAGCCGGGGAACAGCCCCAGCATTTT. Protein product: CASSLAGEQPQHF. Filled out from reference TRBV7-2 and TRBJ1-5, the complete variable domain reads GAGVSQSPSNKVTEKGKDVELRCDPISGHTALYWYRQSLGQGLEFLIYFQGNSAPDKSGLPSDRFSAERTGGSVSTLTIQRTQQEDSAVYLCASSLAGEQPQHFGDGTRLSIL.

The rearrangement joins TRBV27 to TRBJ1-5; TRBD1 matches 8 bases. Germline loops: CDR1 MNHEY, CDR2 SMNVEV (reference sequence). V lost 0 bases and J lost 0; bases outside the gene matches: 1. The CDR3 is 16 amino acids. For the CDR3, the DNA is TGTGCCAGCAGTTTATCGACAGGGGTTAGCAATCAGCCCCAGCATTTT. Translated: CASSLSTGVSNQPQHF.

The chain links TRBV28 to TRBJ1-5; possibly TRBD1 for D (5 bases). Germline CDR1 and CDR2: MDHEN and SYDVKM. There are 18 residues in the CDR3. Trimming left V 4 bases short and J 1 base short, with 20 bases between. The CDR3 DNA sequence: TGTGCCAGCAGTTATGAAACAGGCCTTTTAAAGAGCAATCAGCCCCAGCATTTT. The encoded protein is CASSYETGLLKSNQPQHF.

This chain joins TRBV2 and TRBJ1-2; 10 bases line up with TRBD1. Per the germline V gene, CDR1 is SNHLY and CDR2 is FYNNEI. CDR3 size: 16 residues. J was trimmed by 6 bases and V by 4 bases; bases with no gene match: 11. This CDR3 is CASSGWDRGEGDGYTF. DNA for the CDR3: TGTGCCAGCAGTGGTTGGGACAGGGGAGAAGGCGATGGCTACACCTTC.

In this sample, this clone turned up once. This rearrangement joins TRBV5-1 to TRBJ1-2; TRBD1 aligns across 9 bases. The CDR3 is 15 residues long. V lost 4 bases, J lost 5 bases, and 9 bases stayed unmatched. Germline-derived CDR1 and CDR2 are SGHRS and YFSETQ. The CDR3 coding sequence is TGCGCCAGCAGCACCGGGACAGGGTTTTTATATGGCTACACCTTC. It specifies CASSTGTGFLYGYTF.

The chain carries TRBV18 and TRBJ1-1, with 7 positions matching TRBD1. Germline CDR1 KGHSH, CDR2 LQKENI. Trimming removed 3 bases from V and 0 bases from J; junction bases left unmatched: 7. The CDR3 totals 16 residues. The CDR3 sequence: CASSPTTGTVNTEAFF. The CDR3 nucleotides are TGTGCCAGCTCACCGACAACCGGGACAGTGAACACTGAAGCTTTCTTT.

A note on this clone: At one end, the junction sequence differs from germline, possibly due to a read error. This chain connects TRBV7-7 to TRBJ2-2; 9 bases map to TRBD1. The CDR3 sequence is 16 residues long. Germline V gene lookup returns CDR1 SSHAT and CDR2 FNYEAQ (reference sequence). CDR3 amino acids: CASSPTGGAPTGELFF. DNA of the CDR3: TGTGCTAGCAGCCCCACAGGGGGCGCCCCCACCGGGGAGCTGTTTTTT.

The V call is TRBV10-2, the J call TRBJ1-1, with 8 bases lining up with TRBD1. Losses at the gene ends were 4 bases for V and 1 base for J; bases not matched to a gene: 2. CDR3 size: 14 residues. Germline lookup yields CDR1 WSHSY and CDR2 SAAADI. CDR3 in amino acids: CASSVTGGNTEAFF. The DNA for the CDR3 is TGCGCCAGCAGTGTAACAGGGGGGAACACTGAAGCTTTCTTT.

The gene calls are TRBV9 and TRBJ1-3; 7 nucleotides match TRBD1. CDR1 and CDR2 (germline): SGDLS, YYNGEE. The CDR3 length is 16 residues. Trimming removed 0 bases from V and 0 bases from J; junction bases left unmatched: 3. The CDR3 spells CASSVGGGASGNTIYF. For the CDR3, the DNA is TGTGCCAGCAGCGTAGGAGGGGGCGCCTCTGGAAACACCATATATTTT.

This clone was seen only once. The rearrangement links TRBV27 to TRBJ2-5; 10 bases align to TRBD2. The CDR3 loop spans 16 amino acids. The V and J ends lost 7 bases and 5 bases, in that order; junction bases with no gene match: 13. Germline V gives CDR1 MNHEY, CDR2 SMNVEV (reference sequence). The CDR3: CASKPQAGGPRETQYF. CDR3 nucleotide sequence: TGTGCCAGCAAACCCCAAGCGGGGGGGCCTCGGGAGACCCAGTACTTC.

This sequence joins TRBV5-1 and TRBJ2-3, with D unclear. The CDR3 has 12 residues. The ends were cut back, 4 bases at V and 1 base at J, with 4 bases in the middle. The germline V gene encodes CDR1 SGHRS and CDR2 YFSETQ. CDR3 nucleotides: TGCGCCAGCAGCCCGGGCACAGATACGCAGTATTTT. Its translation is CASSPGTDTQYF.

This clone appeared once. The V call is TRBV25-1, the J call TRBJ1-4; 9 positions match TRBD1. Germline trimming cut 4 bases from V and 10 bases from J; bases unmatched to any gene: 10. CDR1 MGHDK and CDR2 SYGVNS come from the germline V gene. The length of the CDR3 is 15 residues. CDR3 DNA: TGTGCCAGCAGTGCCGAGGGACAGGGCATCGTAAAACTGTTTTTT. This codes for CASSAEGQGIVKLFF.

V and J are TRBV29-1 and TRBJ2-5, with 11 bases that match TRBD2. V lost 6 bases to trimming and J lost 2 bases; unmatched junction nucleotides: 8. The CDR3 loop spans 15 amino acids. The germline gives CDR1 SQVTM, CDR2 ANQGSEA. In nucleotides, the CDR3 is TGCAGCGTAGACACTAGCGGGGGTCATCAAGAGACCCAGTACTTC. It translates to CSVDTSGGHQETQYF.

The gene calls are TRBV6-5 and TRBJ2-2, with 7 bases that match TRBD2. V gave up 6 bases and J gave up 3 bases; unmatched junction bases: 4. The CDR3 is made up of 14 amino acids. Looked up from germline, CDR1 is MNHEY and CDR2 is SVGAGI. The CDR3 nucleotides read TGTGCCAGCAGGAGCGGGGCCCACACCGGGGAGCTGTTTTTT. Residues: CASRSGAHTGELFF.

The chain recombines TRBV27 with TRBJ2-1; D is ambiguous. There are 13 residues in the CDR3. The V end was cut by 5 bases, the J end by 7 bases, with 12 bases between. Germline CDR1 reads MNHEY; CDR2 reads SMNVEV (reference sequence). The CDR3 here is CASSPRYLNEQFF. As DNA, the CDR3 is TGTGCCAGCAGTCCCAGGTACCTTAATGAGCAGTTCTTC.

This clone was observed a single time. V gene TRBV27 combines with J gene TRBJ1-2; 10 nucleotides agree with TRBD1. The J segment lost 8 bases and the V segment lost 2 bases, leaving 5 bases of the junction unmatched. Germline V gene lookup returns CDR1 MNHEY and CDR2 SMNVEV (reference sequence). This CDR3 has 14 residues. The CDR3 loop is CASSLGDRGRGYTF. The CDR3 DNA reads TGTGCCAGCAGTTTAGGGGACAGGGGCCGGGGCTACACCTTC.

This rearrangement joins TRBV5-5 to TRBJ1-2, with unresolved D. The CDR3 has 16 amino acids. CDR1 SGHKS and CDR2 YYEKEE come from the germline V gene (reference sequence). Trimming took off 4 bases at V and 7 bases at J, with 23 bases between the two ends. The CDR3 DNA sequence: TGTGCCAGCAGCCCACGACCTTTTGGGCTCGACATTGGCTACACCTTC. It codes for CASSPRPFGLDIGYTF.

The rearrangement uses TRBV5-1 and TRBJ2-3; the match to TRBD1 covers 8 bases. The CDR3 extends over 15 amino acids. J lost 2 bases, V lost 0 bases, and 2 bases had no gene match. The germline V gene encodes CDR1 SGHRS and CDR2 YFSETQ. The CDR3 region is CASSLVQGATDTQYF. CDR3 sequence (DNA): TGCGCCAGCAGCTTGGTGCAGGGGGCCACAGATACGCAGTATTTT.

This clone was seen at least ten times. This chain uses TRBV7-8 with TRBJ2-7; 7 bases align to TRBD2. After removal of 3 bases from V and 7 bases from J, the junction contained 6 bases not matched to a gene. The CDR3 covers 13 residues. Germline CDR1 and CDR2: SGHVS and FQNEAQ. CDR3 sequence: CASSFLDGGEQYF. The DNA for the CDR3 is TGTGCCAGCAGCTTCCTGGACGGGGGGGAGCAGTACTTC. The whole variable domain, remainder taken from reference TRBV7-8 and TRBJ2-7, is GAGVSQSPRYKVAKRGQDVALRCDPISGHVSLFWYQQALGQGPEFLTYFQNEAQLDKSGLPSDRFFAERPEGSVSTLKIQRTQQEDSAVYLCASSFLDGGEQYFGPGTRLTVT.

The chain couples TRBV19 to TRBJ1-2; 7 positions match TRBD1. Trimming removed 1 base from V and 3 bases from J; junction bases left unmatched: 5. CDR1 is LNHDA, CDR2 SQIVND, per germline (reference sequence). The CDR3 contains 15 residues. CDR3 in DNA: TGTGCCAGTAGTATAGCACCCCAGGGGGACTATGGCTACACCTTC. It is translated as CASSIAPQGDYGYTF.

DNA for the CDR3: TGTGCCATAGCCGGGACAGGGAACGAGCAGTACTTC. Its translation: CAIAGTGNEQYF. The V call is TRBV10-3, the J call TRBJ2-7; 9 bases map to TRBD1. Trimming took 9 bases from V and 5 from J; bases not matched to a gene: 5. The germline gives CDR1 ENHRY, CDR2 SYGVKD. This CDR3 has 12 amino acids.

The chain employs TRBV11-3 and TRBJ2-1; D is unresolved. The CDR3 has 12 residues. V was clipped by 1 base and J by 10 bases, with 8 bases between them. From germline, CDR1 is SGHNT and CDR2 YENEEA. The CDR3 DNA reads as TGTGCCAGCAGCTTAGGACTCCGGGAGCAGTTCTTC. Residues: CASSLGLREQFF.

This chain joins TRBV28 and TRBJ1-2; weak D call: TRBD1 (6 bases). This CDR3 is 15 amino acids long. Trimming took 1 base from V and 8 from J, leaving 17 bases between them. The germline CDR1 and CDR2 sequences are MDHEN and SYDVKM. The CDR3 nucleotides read TGTGCCAGCAGTTTATATGGGACATCGGTAAGCGGCTACACCTTC. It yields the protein CASSLYGTSVSGYTF.

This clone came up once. CDR3 nucleotide sequence: TGCGCCAGCAGCCCTACCGGGACTAGTGAAGAGACCCAGTACTTC. Translating it yields CASSPTGTSEETQYF. V usage is TRBV4-1 and J usage is TRBJ2-5; 8 bases map to TRBD2. The germline CDR1 and CDR2 sequences are MGHRA and YSYEKL. The CDR3 spans 15 residues. Unmatched junction bases numbered 7, after V lost 4 bases and J lost 3 bases.

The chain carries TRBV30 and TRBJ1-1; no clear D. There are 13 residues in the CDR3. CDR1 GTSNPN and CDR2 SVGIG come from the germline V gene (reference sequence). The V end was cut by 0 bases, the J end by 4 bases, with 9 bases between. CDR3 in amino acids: CAWSVFHSTEAFF. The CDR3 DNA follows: TGTGCCTGGAGTGTGTTCCATTCCACTGAAGCTTTCTTT. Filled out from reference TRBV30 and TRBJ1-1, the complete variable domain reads SQTIHQWPATLVQPVGSPLSLECTVEGTSNPNLYWYRQAAGRGLQLLFYSVGIGQISSEVPQNLSASRPQDRQFILSSKKLLLSDSGFYLCAWSVFHSTEAFFGQGTRLTVV.

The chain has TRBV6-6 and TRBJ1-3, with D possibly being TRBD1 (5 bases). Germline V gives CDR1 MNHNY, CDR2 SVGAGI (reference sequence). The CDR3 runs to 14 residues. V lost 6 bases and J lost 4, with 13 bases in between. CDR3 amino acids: CASSSGGVGNTIYF. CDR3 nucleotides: TGTGCCAGCAGCTCCGGGGGGGTGGGAAACACCATATATTTT.